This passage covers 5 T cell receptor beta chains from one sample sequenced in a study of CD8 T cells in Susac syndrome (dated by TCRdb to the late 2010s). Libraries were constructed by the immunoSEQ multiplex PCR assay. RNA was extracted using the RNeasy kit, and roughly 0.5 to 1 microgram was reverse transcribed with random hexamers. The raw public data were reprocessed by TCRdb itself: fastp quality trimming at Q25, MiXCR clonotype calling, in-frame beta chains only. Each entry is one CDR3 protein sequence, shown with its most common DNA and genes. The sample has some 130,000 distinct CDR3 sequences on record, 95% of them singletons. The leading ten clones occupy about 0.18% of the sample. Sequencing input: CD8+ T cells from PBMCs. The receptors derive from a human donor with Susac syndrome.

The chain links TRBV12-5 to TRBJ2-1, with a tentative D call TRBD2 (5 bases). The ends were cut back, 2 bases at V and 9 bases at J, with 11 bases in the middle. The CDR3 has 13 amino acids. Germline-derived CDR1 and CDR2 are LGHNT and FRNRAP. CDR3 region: CASGLYMRAEQFF. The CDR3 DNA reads TGTGCTAGTGGTTTGTATATGCGGGCTGAGCAGTTCTTC. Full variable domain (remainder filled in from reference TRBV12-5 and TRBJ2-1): DARVTQTPRHKVTEMGQEVTMRCQPILGHNTVFWYRQTMMQGLELLAYFRNRAPLDDSGMPKDRFSAEMPDATLATLKIQPSEPRDSAVYFCASGLYMRAEQFFGPGTRLTVL.

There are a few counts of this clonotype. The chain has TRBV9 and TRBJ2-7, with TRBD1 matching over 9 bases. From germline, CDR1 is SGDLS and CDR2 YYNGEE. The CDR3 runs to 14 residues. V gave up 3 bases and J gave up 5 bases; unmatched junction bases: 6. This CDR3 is CASSGRTGANEQYF. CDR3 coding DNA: TGTGCCAGCAGCGGACGGACAGGGGCCAACGAGCAGTACTTC.

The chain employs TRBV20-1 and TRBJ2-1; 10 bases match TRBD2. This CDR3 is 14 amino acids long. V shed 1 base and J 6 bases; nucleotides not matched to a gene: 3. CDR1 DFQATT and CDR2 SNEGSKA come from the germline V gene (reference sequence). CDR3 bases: TGCAGTGCTAGAGCTAGCGGGGGTTCCAATGAGCAGTTCTTC. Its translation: CSARASGGSNEQFF.

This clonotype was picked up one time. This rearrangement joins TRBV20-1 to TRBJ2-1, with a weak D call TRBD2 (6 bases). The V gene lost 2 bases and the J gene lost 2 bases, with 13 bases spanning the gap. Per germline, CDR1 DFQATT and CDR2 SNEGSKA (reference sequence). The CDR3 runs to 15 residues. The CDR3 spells CSARTAGPTYNEQFF. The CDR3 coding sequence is TGCAGTGCTAGAACGGCGGGGCCGACCTACAATGAGCAGTTCTTC.

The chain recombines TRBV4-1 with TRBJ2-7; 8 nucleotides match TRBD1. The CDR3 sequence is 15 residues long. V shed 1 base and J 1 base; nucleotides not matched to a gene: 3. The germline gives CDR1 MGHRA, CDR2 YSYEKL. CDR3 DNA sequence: TGCGCCAGCAGCCAAGGGGACAGGTCGTCCTACGAGCAGTACTTC. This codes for CASSQGDRSSYEQYF.